Following are 5 T cell receptor beta chains from one sample sequenced in a study of T cell repertoires in cytomegalovirus infection. TCRdb re-called the reads with MiXCR, one entry per CDR3 protein. This sample has nearly 700,000 distinct CDR3 sequences, with around a third found just once. The antigens for these receptors are not known. This sample comprised cultured PBMCs, obtained from culture after CMV antigen stimulation. These receptors originate from a human donor in good health (CMV status not recorded). Some clones in this sample may be carry-over from other donors' samples.

A few counts support this clonotype. V and J are TRBV5-6 and TRBJ1-1; 9 bases are shared with TRBD1. Germline lookup yields CDR1 SGHDT and CDR2 YYEEEE. CDR3 size: 14 residues. The V and J ends lost 5 bases and 5 bases, in that order; junction bases with no gene match: 7. As DNA, the CDR3 is TGTGCCAGCAGATTGCGGGGGACAGGGACTGAAGCTTTCTTT. This encodes CASRLRGTGTEAFF.

This chain uses TRBV7-1 with TRBJ2-7, with 11 bases aligning to TRBD1. TRBV7-1 is known as an ORF, though its function is uncertain. This CDR3 has 21 residues. V trimming: 5 bases; J trimming: 3 bases; junction bases outside the gene matches: 24. The CDR3 sequence is CASSTSDSPGQGVSTYYEQYF. In DNA form, the CDR3 reads TGTGCCAGCAGCACTTCTGACTCACCGGGACAGGGGGTCTCCACATACTACGAGCAGTACTTC.

V gene TRBV7-9 combines with J gene TRBJ2-7; D uncertain. The V gene lost 5 bases and the J gene lost 0 bases, with 11 bases spanning the gap. The CDR3 is 14 amino acids. The germline V gene has CDR1 SEHNR and CDR2 FQNEAQ (reference sequence). CDR3 loop: CASSPRFSSYEQYF. CDR3 DNA sequence: TGTGCCAGCAGCCCTCGGTTCAGCTCCTACGAGCAGTACTTC.

CDR3 DNA: TGTGCCACCAGCAGCCGCCCCGGGAATTCACCCCTCCACTTT. As protein: CATSSRPGNSPLHF. This chain links TRBV15 with TRBJ1-6; D unclear. Germline V gene data show CDR1 as LNHNV and CDR2 as YYDKDF (reference sequence). V shed 3 bases and J shed 7 bases, with 10 bases lying between them. The CDR3 extends over 14 amino acids. The full variable domain, rest sourced from reference TRBV15 and TRBJ1-6, is DAMVIQNPRYQVTQFGKPVTLSCSQTLNHNVMYWYQQKSSQAPKLLFHYYDKDFNNEADTPDNFQSRRPNTSFCFLDIRSPGLGDTAMYLCATSSRPGNSPLHFGNGTRLTVT.

This clonotype was recorded many times. The chain carries TRBV7-2 and TRBJ2-7; 8 nucleotides align to TRBD1. CDR1 is SGHTA and CDR2 is FQGNSA in the germline V gene. The V gene end was trimmed by 2 bases and the J gene end by 3 bases; junction bases not matched to a gene: 3. The CDR3 is 14 residues long. The CDR3 loop reads CASSLMDRDYEQYF. The DNA for the CDR3 is TGTGCCAGCAGCTTAATGGACAGGGACTACGAGCAGTACTTC. Together with reference TRBV7-2 and TRBJ2-7, the CDR3 gives the full variable domain: GAGVSQSPSNKVTEKGKDVELRCDPISGHTALYWYRQSLGQGLEFLIYFQGNSAPDKSGLPSDRFSAERTGGSVSTLTIQRTQQEDSAVYLCASSLMDRDYEQYFGPGTRLTVT.